This T cell receptor beta chain appears in the sequencing data of a study of beta chain features in type 1 diabetes. Study-wide results and limits: All four CD4+ subsets of Type 1 diabetes patients contained TCRB CDR3s that were moderately but significantly shorter.

As for this clone: Its antigen is as yet unknown.

The entirety of the isolated RNA underwent reverse transcription, so expressed TCRB transcripts were sequenced. Libraries were prepared by immunoSEQ multiplex PCR; TCRdb keeps only in-frame clonotypes and omits some of them. Among about 130,000 clones listed, about 10% were seen once. A sort by CD45RO/CCR7/CD25/CD127/CD95/CD27 yielded CD4+ naive, central memory, regulatory and stem cell-like memory cells. The sample taken for sequencing was central memory CD4+ T cells from blood. This sequence originates from a man aged 18 to 29 in good health.

CDR3 sequence: CSVVQRGPTDTQYF. The CDR3 DNA sequence: TGCAGCGTTGTACAGCGGGGACCCACAGATACGCAGTATTTT. The V gene is TRBV29-1, the J gene TRBJ2-3, with 7 bases fitting TRBD2. Trimming removed 4 bases from V and 2 bases from J; junction bases left unmatched: 6. The CDR3 is 14 amino acids. The germline V gene has CDR1 SQVTM and CDR2 ANQGSEA.